Listed below are T cell receptor beta chains from one sample, sequenced in a study of CD4 T cells in relation to SARS-CoV-2 and coronaviruses. TCRdb keeps only in-frame clones here, not all; method: immunoSEQ multiplex PCR. The sample lists 50,000 to 70,000 clones; over 80% were seen once. Sequencing was carried out using memory CD4+ T cells from PBMCs. The receptors here all came from a human donor in good health. Both conserved end residues are part of each CDR3. The D gene is left open where the match is weak. The listing skips clone size in some rows; elsewhere it reads once, few, many or a size class.

j_gene,d_gene,abundance,v_gene,CDR3aa,CDR3nt
TRBJ2-7,TRBD2,.,TRBV27,CASSTSGRGSSYEQYF,TGTGCCAGCTCCACTAGCGGGCGGGGGTCCTCCTACGAGCAGTACTTC
TRBJ2-1,.,.,TRBV12-3/TRBV12-4,CASRGEQGREFF,TGTGCCAGCAGGGGGGAACAGGGTAGAGAGTTCTTC
TRBJ2-5,TRBD2,once,TRBV19,CASSLRPTSGIGETQYF,TGTGCCAGTAGTCTAAGACCGACTAGCGGGATTGGAGAGACCCAGTACTTC
TRBJ2-1,TRBD2,.,TRBV10-1,CASSESRLAGDYEQFF,TGCGCCAGCAGTGAGTCGAGACTAGCGGGAGACTATGAGCAGTTCTTC
TRBJ1-1,.,.,TRBV6-5,CASSRLQGNTEAFF,TGTGCCAGCAGTCGCCTACAGGGGAACACTGAAGCTTTCTTT
TRBJ2-1,.,few,TRBV6-5,CASSQRNNEQFF,TGTGCCAGCAGTCAACGGAACAATGAGCAGTTCTTC
TRBJ2-3,TRBD2,.,TRBV3-1/TRBV3-2,CASSQDGGGAKDTQYF,TGTGCCAGCAGCCAAGACGGGGGGGGCGCGAAAGATACGCAGTATTTT
TRBJ1-2,TRBD1,.,TRBV7-9,CASSSSTTGGYGYTF,TGTGCCAGCAGCTCGAGTACGACAGGGGGCTATGGCTACACCTTC
TRBJ2-3,.,.,TRBV5-6,CASSPIYTDTQYF,TGTGCCAGCAGCCCGATCTACACAGATACGCAGTATTTT
TRBJ1-2,.,.,TRBV19,CAVTSGGANYGYTF,TGTGCCGTCACTAGCGGGGGCGCAAACTATGGCTACACCTTC
TRBJ1-1,.,.,TRBV20-1,CSASQVEAFF,TGCAGTGCGTCACAGGTAGAAGCTTTCTTT
TRBJ2-7,.,.,TRBV12-3/TRBV12-4,CASKTGADEQYF,TGTGCCAGCAAGACAGGTGCGGACGAGCAGTACTTC
TRBJ2-7,.,.,TRBV11-2,CASKPGYSYEQYF,TGTGCCAGCAAACCGGGGTACTCCTACGAGCAGTACTTC
TRBJ1-1,.,.,TRBV5-8,CASSSVPRGGNTEAFF,TGTGCCAGCAGCTCGGTCCCACGAGGGGGGAACACTGAAGCTTTCTTT
TRBJ1-1,.,.,TRBV10-3,CAIGPDEREAFF,TGTGCCATCGGACCGGACGAAAGGGAAGCTTTCTTT
TRBJ1-3,.,.,TRBV11-2,CASSLIAWGNTIYF,TGTGCCAGCAGCTTGATTGCGTGGGGAAACACCATATATTTT
TRBJ2-3,.,.,TRBV24-1,CATSPDSSTDTQYF,TGTGCCACCAGTCCTGATTCTAGCACAGATACGCAGTATTTT
TRBJ2-1,TRBD1,once,TRBV28,CASRPRTGWTGEQFF,TGTGCCAGCAGACCTCGGACAGGGTGGACGGGTGAGCAGTTCTTC
TRBJ2-1,.,once,TRBV6-4,CASSDSDKGAWTLNEQFF,TGTGCCAGCAGTGACTCCGACAAAGGAGCATGGACACTCAATGAGCAGTTCTTC
TRBJ1-5,.,.,TRBV5-8,CASSGGTRYSNQPQHF,TGTGCCAGCAGCGGTGGGACGCGGTATAGCAATCAGCCCCAGCATTTT
TRBJ2-1,.,.,TRBV24-1,CATSFRGALCPYNEQFF,TGTGCCACCAGTTTTCGGGGGGCCCTTTGCCCCTACAATGAGCAGTTCTTC
TRBJ2-1,.,.,TRBV18,CASSPGSRVYNEQFF,TGTGCCAGCTCACCTGGGAGCCGGGTCTACAATGAGCAGTTCTTC
TRBJ1-4,.,.,TRBV5-1,CASSLGITTRTNEKLFF,TGCGCCAGCAGCTTGGGCATCACGACCCGAACTAATGAAAAACTGTTTTTT
TRBJ2-2,.,once,TRBV5-1,CASSSGQWDTGELFF,TGCGCCAGCAGTTCAGGACAGTGGGACACCGGGGAGCTGTTTTTT
TRBJ2-7,.,.,TRBV7-9,CASSLDGTGGAYEQYF,TGTGCCAGCAGCTTAGACGGGACGGGCGGCGCCTACGAGCAGTACTTC
TRBJ1-2,.,.,TRBV3-1/TRBV3-2,CASSRAGVNYGYTF,TGTGCCAGCAGCCGGGCAGGAGTGAACTATGGCTACACCTTC
TRBJ1-4,.,.,TRBV5-1,CASSRTIGEKLFF,TGCGCCAGCAGTCGCACAATTGGTGAAAAACTGTTTTTT
TRBJ1-6,.,once,TRBV7-2,CASSFANSPLHF,TGTGCCAGCAGCTTCGCCAATTCACCCCTCCACTTT
TRBJ1-4,.,once,TRBV7-8,CASSLLRRNEKLFF,TGTGCCAGCAGCTTATTACGGCGTAATGAAAAACTGTTTTTT
TRBJ1-6,TRBD1,once,TRBV7-6,CASSLDRGPGERPLHF,TGTGCCAGCAGCTTAGACAGGGGGCCGGGGGAGAGACCCCTCCACTTT
TRBJ1-6,TRBD1,once,TRBV19,CASFKDRVDSPLHF,TGTGCCAGTTTTAAGGACAGGGTGGATTCACCCCTCCACTTT
TRBJ2-1,.,.,TRBV28,CASSTGRRVVYNEQFF,TGTGCCAGTTCCACGGGAAGGAGGGTTGTCTACAATGAGCAGTTCTTC